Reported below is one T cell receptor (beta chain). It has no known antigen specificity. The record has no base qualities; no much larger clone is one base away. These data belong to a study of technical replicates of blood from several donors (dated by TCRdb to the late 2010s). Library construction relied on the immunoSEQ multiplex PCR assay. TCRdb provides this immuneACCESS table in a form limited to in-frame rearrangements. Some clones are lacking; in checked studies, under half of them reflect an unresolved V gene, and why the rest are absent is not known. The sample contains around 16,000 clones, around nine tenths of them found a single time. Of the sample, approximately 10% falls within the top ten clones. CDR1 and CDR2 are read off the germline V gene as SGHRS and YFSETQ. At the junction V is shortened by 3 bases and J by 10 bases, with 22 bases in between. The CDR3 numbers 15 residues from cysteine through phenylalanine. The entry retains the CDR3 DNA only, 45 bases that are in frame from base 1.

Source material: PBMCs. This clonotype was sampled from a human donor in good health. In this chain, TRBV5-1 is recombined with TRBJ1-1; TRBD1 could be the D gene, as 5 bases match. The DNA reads TGCGCCAGCAGCTCGTTCCAGAGCCGCGCGGGGGGAGCTTTCTTT. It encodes CASSSFQSRAGGAFF.